This entry lists 13 T cell receptor beta chains sequenced from one sample in a study of beta chain features in type 1 diabetes. TCRB transcripts that were expressed got sequenced, as all of the isolated RNA had been reverse transcribed. Profiling relied on immunoSEQ multiplex PCR, and the TCRdb table lists in-frame clones only, not all of them. The sample shows under 250,000 clones, 27% of them seen only once. Sample: central memory CD4+ T cells from blood. The receptors originated from a young man in good health.

The chain is built from TRBV28 and TRBJ2-3; 14 bases match TRBD2. Germline CDR1 and CDR2: MDHEN and SYDVKM. This CDR3 is built from 16 residues. V trimming: 5 bases; J trimming: 10 bases; junction bases outside the gene matches: 11. The CDR3 reads CASSIYGTSGSSSQYF. The CDR3 bases are TGTGCCAGCAGTATATACGGGACTAGCGGGAGTTCGTCGCAGTATTTT.

This chain links TRBV28 with TRBJ2-5; TRBD1 agrees at 9 bases. Germline-derived CDR1 and CDR2 are MDHEN and SYDVKM. The CDR3 covers 16 residues. Trimming took 7 bases from V and 5 from J; bases not matched to a gene: 14. The CDR3 coding sequence is TGTGCCAGCACCACCGGACAGGGGAGTCGTGGGGAGACCCAGTACTTC. Translated, it gives CASTTGQGSRGETQYF.

This clone was observed a handful of times. Different DNA sequences within this sample yield the same CDR3. The CDR3 coding sequence is TGCAGCGTAGCCCGGGCGGGCTACAATGAGCAGTTCTTC. Amino acids: CSVARAGYNEQFF. The rearrangement links TRBV29-1 to TRBJ2-1; D perhaps matches TRBD2 (5 bases). V was trimmed by 6 bases and J by 3 bases, leaving 12 bases between them. This CDR3 comprises 13 residues. Germline assignment: CDR1 SQVTM and CDR2 ANQGSEA.

The chain joins TRBV27 to TRBJ2-1; the match to TRBD1 covers 7 bases. The V and J ends lost 3 bases and 10 bases, in that order; junction bases with no gene match: 3. There are 12 residues in the CDR3. CDR1 and CDR2 from the germline V gene are MNHEY and SMNVEV (reference sequence). CDR3 in DNA: TGTGCCAGCAGTTTGAACAGGGGCGAGCAGTTCTTC. Amino acid sequence: CASSLNRGEQFF.

With regard to this clone: Possible read error: a much larger clone is one base away. Other nucleotide sequences from this sample produce the same CDR3. The genes are TRBV7-2 and TRBJ2-3; D gene uncertain. The CDR3 length is 11 residues. V lost 5 bases, J lost 3 bases, and 3 bases lay in between. Germline CDR1 reads SGHTA; CDR2 reads FQGNSA. The CDR3 coding sequence is TGTGCCAGCAGCCCTACAGATACGCAGTATTTT. This sequence encodes CASSPTDTQYF.

The chain couples TRBV7-6 to TRBJ1-6; D is uncertain. Trimming stripped 2 bases from V and 8 bases from J, with 7 bases between. In germline, CDR1 is SGHVS, CDR2 FNYEAQ. The CDR3 is 13 amino acids. The CDR3 is CASSLYIDSPLHF. The CDR3 region has the DNA TGTGCCAGCAGCTTATATATAGATTCACCCCTCCACTTT.

Written as DNA, the CDR3 is TGCAGCGTTGAAGATAGGGGACAGTCCTCCTACAATGAGCAGTTCTTC. Amino acids: CSVEDRGQSSYNEQFF. The chain has TRBV29-1 and TRBJ2-1; the match to TRBD1 covers 7 bases. Unmatched junction bases numbered 5, after V lost 0 bases and J lost 0 bases. This CDR3 has 16 residues. Germline V gene data show CDR1 as SQVTM and CDR2 as ANQGSEA.

CDR3 region: CASSVQGSGANVLTF. The DNA of the CDR3 is TGTGCCAGCAGCGTACAGGGATCTGGGGCCAACGTCCTGACTTTC. The chain carries TRBV9 and TRBJ2-6, with TRBD1 as a possible D gene (5 bases). CDR3 length: 15 amino acids. The V gene's germline CDR1 is SGDLS and CDR2 YYNGEE. Between the trimmed V and J ends, which lost 1 base and 1 base, there was a span of 6 bases.

This clone was counted a few times. The genes are TRBV6-5 and TRBJ2-7; D gene unclear. The germline V and J ends were trimmed by 2 bases and 3 bases, with 14 bases remaining between them. This CDR3 is 15 amino acids long. Germline assignment: CDR1 MNHEY and CDR2 SVGAGI. CDR3 DNA: TGTGCCAGCAGTTACCCCCTGGGGTCCCGCTACGAGCAGTACTTC. This codes for CASSYPLGSRYEQYF.

This clone occurred a few times. This specimen includes other DNA sequences encoding the same CDR3. V gene TRBV29-1 combines with J gene TRBJ2-5; D is perhaps TRBD1 or TRBD2 (5 bases each). With 6 bases removed from V and 1 base from J, the gap between germline ends came to 9 bases. The CDR3 extends over 12 amino acids. Germline V gives CDR1 SQVTM, CDR2 ANQGSEA. Here the CDR3 DNA reads TGCAGCGTAGGGGACGGCCAAGAGACCCAGTACTTC. This gives the protein CSVGDGQETQYF. Complete variable domain (other parts from reference TRBV29-1 and TRBJ2-5): SAVISQKPSRDICQRGTSLTIQCQVDSQVTMMFWYRQQPGQSLTLIATANQGSEATYESGFVIDKFPISRPNLTFSTLTVSNMSPEDSSIYLCSVGDGQETQYFGPGTRLLVL.

This chain links TRBV7-8 with TRBJ2-1; TRBD2 matches 11 bases. CDR3 length: 16 amino acids. Trimming at V came to 2 bases and at J to 10 bases, leaving 10 bases not matched to a gene. The V gene's germline CDR1 is SGHVS and CDR2 FQNEAQ. Here the CDR3 reads CASSLTASGRNTEQFF. DNA of the CDR3: TGTGCCAGCAGCTTAACGGCTAGCGGGAGGAATACGGAGCAGTTCTTC.

This clone was picked up a small number of times. The chain combines TRBV5-5 with TRBJ2-1; 7 bases align to TRBD1. Unmatched junction bases numbered 4, after V lost 0 bases and J lost 1 base. The V gene's germline CDR1 is SGHKS and CDR2 YYEKEE (reference sequence). There are 16 residues in the CDR3. CDR3 in DNA: TGTGCCAGCAGCTTGGATGGGGGACAGTCCTACAATGAGCAGTTCTTC. It is translated as CASSLDGGQSYNEQFF.

This clone was seen a handful of times. The chain uses TRBV9 and TRBJ1-1; weak D call: TRBD1 (5 bases). Trimming took off 0 bases at V and 11 bases at J, with 11 bases between the two ends. CDR1 and CDR2 (germline): SGDLS, YYNGEE. The CDR3 sequence is 12 residues long. CDR3 protein: CASSVDGQGAFF. The CDR3 nucleotides read TGTGCCAGCAGCGTAGATGGGCAGGGTGCTTTCTTT.